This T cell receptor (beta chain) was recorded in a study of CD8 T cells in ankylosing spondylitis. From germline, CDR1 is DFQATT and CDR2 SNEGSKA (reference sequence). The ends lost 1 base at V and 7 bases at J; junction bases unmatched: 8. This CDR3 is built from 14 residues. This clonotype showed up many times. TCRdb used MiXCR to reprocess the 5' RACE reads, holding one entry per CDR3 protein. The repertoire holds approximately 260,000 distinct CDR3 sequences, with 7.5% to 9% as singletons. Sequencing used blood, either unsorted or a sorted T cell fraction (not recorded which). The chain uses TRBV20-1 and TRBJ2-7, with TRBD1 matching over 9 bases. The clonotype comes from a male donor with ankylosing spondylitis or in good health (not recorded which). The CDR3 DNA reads TGCAGTGCTAGAGTGGGGACAGGGCCATATGAGCAGTACTTC. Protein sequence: CSARVGTGPYEQYF.